One and the same sample provided the 28 T cell receptor beta chains below, sequenced in a study of T cells after yellow fever vaccination. One entry per CDR3 protein results from TCRdb running MiXCR on the 5' RACE reads. The table has some 600,000 distinct CDR3 sequences, about 17% seen once; the top ten hold around 15%. The input for sequencing was PBMCs, taken more than 4 days after the first yellow fever vaccination. These TCRs come from a man between 18 and 35 years old who received the YFV17D yellow fever vaccine.

This chain joins TRBV5-4 and TRBJ2-6; D remains unclear. The CDR3 covers 16 residues. CDR1 and CDR2 from the germline V gene are SGHNT and YYREEE (reference sequence). Trimming left V 4 bases short and J 1 base short, with 12 bases between. CDR3 residues: CASSAFAQSGANVLTF. The CDR3 bases are TGTGCCAGCAGCGCATTCGCTCAGTCTGGGGCCAACGTCCTGACTTTC.

Only a few counts were recorded for this clonotype. The chain employs TRBV28 and TRBJ1-5; D is undetermined. The V gene lost 2 bases and the J gene lost 2 bases, with 7 bases spanning the gap. The CDR3 totals 14 residues. Germline CDR1 and CDR2: MDHEN and SYDVKM. CDR3 residues: CASSLLSRNQPQHF. In DNA, the CDR3 is TGTGCCAGCAGTTTACTGTCACGCAATCAGCCCCAGCATTTT.

The chain uses TRBV7-7 and TRBJ2-2; 8 nucleotides match TRBD2. There are 15 residues in the CDR3. V lost 6 bases and J lost 7; bases outside the gene matches: 10. The V gene's germline CDR1 is SSHAT and CDR2 FNYEAQ (reference sequence). The CDR3 spells CASSQTSGVSGELFF. Written as DNA, the CDR3 is TGTGCCAGCAGTCAAACTAGCGGCGTCAGCGGGGAGCTGTTTTTT.

This clonotype occurred a few times. The chain is built from TRBV6-5 and TRBJ2-4; 8 bases are shared with TRBD2. CDR3 length: 18 residues. CDR1 is MNHEY and CDR2 is SVGAGI in the germline V gene. J lost 0 bases, V lost 0 bases, and 7 bases had no gene match. CDR3 nucleotide sequence: TGTGCCAGCAGTTACTCACGGGGGGGGCGGCTAGCCAAAAACATTCAGTACTTC. As protein: CASSYSRGGRLAKNIQYF.

The rearrangement uses TRBV7-2 and TRBJ1-2; 11 bases agree with TRBD1. Trimming at V came to 1 base and at J to 5 bases, leaving 3 bases not matched to a gene. Looked up from germline, CDR1 is SGHTA and CDR2 is FQGNSA. The CDR3 totals 15 residues. The CDR3 here is CASSLGTGGLYGYTF. Here the CDR3 DNA reads TGTGCCAGCAGCTTAGGGACAGGGGGCTTGTATGGCTACACCTTC.

This clonotype was recorded many times. The chain joins TRBV12-3 or TRBV12-4 to TRBJ2-3; unclear D gene. The V end lost 1 base, the J end lost 2 bases, and 10 bases lay between the germline ends. This CDR3 is 15 amino acids long. The CDR3 is CASSLVGSSTDTQYF. CDR3 nucleotides: TGTGCCAGCAGTTTAGTCGGCTCCTCCACAGATACGCAGTATTTT.

This clonotype was counted only a few times. The chain is built from TRBV5-4 and TRBJ2-2, with D tentatively TRBD1 (5 bases). CDR1 is SGHNT and CDR2 is YYREEE in the germline V gene (reference sequence). The CDR3 runs 15 residues. Trimming pared 0 bases from V and 5 bases from J, leaving 11 bases between. The CDR3 bases are TGTGCCAGCAGCTTGGCAGGGAATGGAACCGGGGAGCTGTTTTTT. Amino acid sequence: CASSLAGNGTGELFF.

This clonotype was seen only a few times. This chain joins TRBV6-1 and TRBJ1-1, with a possible D match to TRBD1 (6 bases). The V end lost 8 bases, the J end lost 1 base, and 11 bases lay between the germline ends. The CDR3 contains 13 residues. The germline V gene has CDR1 MNHNS and CDR2 SASEGT. The CDR3 nucleotides read TGTGCCAGCGTGAGGGGGGGGAACACTGAAGCTTTCTTT. It yields the protein CASVRGGNTEAFF.

This clonotype turned up a few times. The rearrangement joins TRBV11-1 to TRBJ2-3; 9 nucleotides align to TRBD2. The CDR3 loop spans 18 amino acids. The J segment lost 1 base and the V segment lost 7 bases, leaving 15 bases of the junction unmatched. Germline CDR1 reads SGHAT; CDR2 reads FQDESV (reference sequence). This CDR3 reads CASTQPTSGFEGTDTQYF. CDR3 bases: TGTGCCAGCACCCAGCCCACTAGCGGGTTTGAGGGCACAGATACGCAGTATTTT. Complete variable domain (other parts from reference TRBV11-1 and TRBJ2-3): EAEVAQSPRYKITEKSQAVAFWCDPISGHATLYWYRQILGQGPELLVQFQDESVVDDSQLPKDRFSAERLKGVDSTLKIQPAELGDSAMYLCASTQPTSGFEGTDTQYFGPGTRLTVL.

A few counts support this clonotype. This rearrangement joins TRBV29-1 to TRBJ1-2, with unresolved D. CDR1 and CDR2 (germline): SQVTM, ANQGSEA. Trimming stripped 6 bases from V and 7 bases from J, with 12 bases between. The CDR3 sequence is 11 residues long. CDR3: CSVPLTGGYTF. The CDR3 DNA is TGCAGCGTCCCTCTGACCGGTGGCTACACCTTC.

The chain has TRBV14 and TRBJ1-6; no definite D call. CDR3 length: 17 amino acids. Per the germline V gene, CDR1 is SGHDN and CDR2 is FVKESK. The germline V and J ends were trimmed by 5 bases and 2 bases, with 16 bases remaining between them. The CDR3 sequence is CASSAWAGDTYNSPLHF. The CDR3 bases are TGTGCCAGCAGCGCCTGGGCGGGAGACACCTATAATTCACCCCTCCACTTT.

The rearrangement uses TRBV28 and TRBJ2-6; 8 nucleotides align to TRBD1. From germline, CDR1 is MDHEN and CDR2 SYDVKM. CDR3 length equals 17 residues. V shed 6 bases, J shed 0 bases, and the junction held 7 bases outside the gene matches. The CDR3 sequence: CASRTGEISSGANVLTF. The DNA of the CDR3 is TGTGCCAGCAGGACAGGGGAAATCAGCTCTGGGGCCAACGTCCTGACTTTC. Full variable domain (missing parts from reference TRBV28 and TRBJ2-6): DVKVTQSSRYLVKRTGEKVFLECVQDMDHENMFWYRQDPGLGLRLIYFSYDVKMKEKGDIPEGYSVSREKKERFSLILESASTNQTSMYLCASRTGEISSGANVLTFGAGSRLTVL.

This clonotype was detected a few times. This sequence joins TRBV27 and TRBJ1-2; D is unclear. The CDR3 spans 15 residues. Per the germline V gene, CDR1 is MNHEY and CDR2 is SMNVEV (reference sequence). Trimming stripped 0 bases from V and 7 bases from J, with 15 bases between. In DNA form, the CDR3 reads TGTGCCAGCAGTTTATCCCCATATGCTTGGGGTGGCTACACCTTC. Encoded protein: CASSLSPYAWGGYTF.

V gene TRBV19 combines with J gene TRBJ2-1; D may be TRBD1 (6 bases). The CDR3 contains 12 residues. V was pared by 5 bases and J by 10 bases, with 12 bases between. In germline, CDR1 is LNHDA, CDR2 SQIVND (reference sequence). CDR3 protein: CASSPTGPEQFF. DNA for the CDR3: TGTGCCAGTAGTCCCACAGGGCCCGAGCAGTTCTTC.

This clonotype occurred a few times. The rearrangement links TRBV7-8 to TRBJ2-7, with 9 bases fitting TRBD2. The junction had 12 bases not matched to a gene; V was cut back by 6 bases and J by 6 bases. Germline values: CDR1 SGHVS, CDR2 FQNEAQ. The CDR3 extends over 15 amino acids. The CDR3 DNA sequence: TGTGCCAGCAGTCCAGCGGGAGCGGGGGGTCGCGAGCAGTACGTC. It codes for CASSPAGAGGREQYV.

This clonotype was detected a few times. The V gene is TRBV9, the J gene TRBJ2-5, with 7 positions matching TRBD2. The CDR3 spans 16 residues. The junction had 14 bases not matched to a gene; V was cut back by 6 bases and J by 3 bases. Germline CDR1 and CDR2: SGDLS and YYNGEE. The CDR3 here is CASTASGAFGEETQYF. The CDR3 bases are TGTGCCAGCACCGCTAGCGGAGCATTCGGGGAAGAGACCCAGTACTTC. The full variable domain, completed using reference TRBV9 and TRBJ2-5, is DSGVTQTPKHLITATGQRVTLRCSPRSGDLSVYWYQQSLDQGLQFLIQYYNGEERAKGNILERFSAQQFPDLHSELNLSSLELGDSALYFCASTASGAFGEETQYFGPGTRLLVL.

This clonotype came up many times. The gene calls are TRBV29-1 and TRBJ1-5; 7 bases map to TRBD1. The germline gives CDR1 SQVTM, CDR2 ANQGSEA. Losses at the gene ends were 6 bases for V and 4 bases for J; bases not matched to a gene: 6. The CDR3 is 13 amino acids. CDR3 loop: CSVAGTANQPQHF. CDR3 DNA: TGCAGCGTCGCTGGGACAGCTAATCAGCCCCAGCATTTT.

A few counts support this clonotype. The chain uses TRBV19 and TRBJ2-1; a possible D gene is TRBD1 (5 bases). The CDR3 runs 14 residues. V was trimmed by 5 bases and J by 10 bases, leaving 18 bases between them. CDR1 is LNHDA, CDR2 SQIVND, per germline (reference sequence). As DNA, the CDR3 is TGTGCCAGTAGTCCGTCGACAGCTTCAGCCGAGCAGTTCTTC. Amino acids: CASSPSTASAEQFF. Variable domain in full (rest from reference TRBV19 and TRBJ2-1): DGGITQSPKYLFRKEGQNVTLSCEQNLNHDAMYWYRQDPGQGLRLIYYSQIVNDFQKGDIAEGYSVSREKKESFPLTVTSAQKNPTAFYLCASSPSTASAEQFFGPGTRLTVL.

This clonotype came up a few times. The chain uses TRBV27 and TRBJ2-5, with 8 bases matching TRBD1. Germline assignment: CDR1 MNHEY and CDR2 SMNVEV (reference sequence). The CDR3 sequence is 15 residues long. The V gene end was trimmed by 5 bases and the J gene end by 5 bases; junction bases not matched to a gene: 10. CDR3 protein: CASSTGQGIRETQYF. The DNA of the CDR3 is TGTGCCAGCAGTACCGGACAGGGCATAAGGGAGACCCAGTACTTC.

This clonotype appeared a few times. The chain joins TRBV5-4 to TRBJ2-5; 8 bases are a match to TRBD2. The CDR3 length is 15 residues. Germline CDR1 reads SGHNT; CDR2 reads YYREEE (reference sequence). Trimming took 3 bases from V and 2 from J; bases not matched to a gene: 6. The CDR3: CASSWLGGAQETQYF. The CDR3 DNA follows: TGTGCCAGCAGCTGGCTCGGGGGGGCGCAAGAGACCCAGTACTTC.

This chain connects TRBV19 to TRBJ2-6, with TRBD2 matching over 9 bases. Germline CDR1 and CDR2: LNHDA and SQIVND (reference sequence). CDR3 length: 17 amino acids. V was pared by 3 bases and J by 2 bases, with 5 bases of the junction left unmatched. CDR3 nucleotide sequence: TGTGCCAGTAGTATTCGCGGGGGGGCCGCTGGGGCCAACGTCCTGACTTTC. Its protein is CASSIRGGAAGANVLTF.

This clonotype was seen a few times. The J gene is TRBJ1-5, the V gene TRBV5-1; 7 bases are a match to TRBD1. The length of the CDR3 is 14 residues. In germline, CDR1 is SGHRS, CDR2 YFSETQ. The V gene end was trimmed by 0 bases and the J gene end by 6 bases; junction bases not matched to a gene: 3. This CDR3 is CASSLVDRAQPQHF. The DNA of the CDR3 is TGCGCCAGCAGCTTGGTCGACAGGGCTCAGCCCCAGCATTTT.

This clonotype turned up a few times. The genes are TRBV5-4 and TRBJ2-1, with a weak D call TRBD2 (7 bases). Trimming left V 1 base short and J 4 bases short, with 15 bases between. CDR1 SGHNT and CDR2 YYREEE come from the germline V gene (reference sequence). This CDR3 is built from 16 residues. CDR3 in DNA: TGTGCCAGCAGCTTGTCGGACGGGGGGACATACAATGAGCAGTTCTTC. Its protein is CASSLSDGGTYNEQFF.

This clonotype came up many times. This chain uses TRBV5-1 with TRBJ2-2, with TRBD1 identical over 11 bases. Germline V gene sequence: CDR1 SGHRS, CDR2 YFSETQ. Germline trimming cut 5 bases from V and 7 bases from J; bases unmatched to any gene: 13. The CDR3 extends over 17 amino acids. The CDR3 DNA is TGCGCCAGCAGTCGGAACATGGACAGGGGGCGCTTCGGGGAGCTGTTTTTT. Translating it yields CASSRNMDRGRFGELFF.

V usage is TRBV7-3 and J usage is TRBJ2-3; maybe TRBD2 (6 bases). The CDR3 has 13 amino acids. Germline CDR1 is SGHTA and CDR2 is FQGTGA. The ends were cut back, 7 bases at V and 2 bases at J, with 10 bases in the middle. CDR3 in amino acids: CASTSGDTDTQYF. In DNA, the CDR3 is TGTGCCAGCACTTCGGGGGACACAGATACGCAGTATTTT.

This clonotype was seen only a few times. CDR3: CASSGDPQGEAFF. The CDR3 nucleotides are TGTGCCAGCAGCGGCGACCCACAAGGGGAAGCTTTCTTT. The chain has TRBV9 and TRBJ1-1, with D uncertain. The length of the CDR3 is 13 residues. V lost 3 bases and J 8 bases, leaving 14 bases between the germline ends. Per the germline V gene, CDR1 is SGDLS and CDR2 is YYNGEE.

The sample holds many counts of this clonotype. This chain connects TRBV19 to TRBJ2-1, with 13 bases identical to TRBD2. Germline trimming cut 5 bases from V and 4 bases from J; bases unmatched to any gene: 2. This CDR3 region has 15 residues. CDR1 is LNHDA and CDR2 is SQIVND in the germline V gene (reference sequence). The CDR3 DNA reads as TGTGCCAGTAGTGGGACTAGCGGGGATTACAATGAGCAGTTCTTC. Protein sequence: CASSGTSGDYNEQFF.

J is TRBJ2-7 and V is TRBV5-1; D is perhaps TRBD1 (6 bases). The germline V gene has CDR1 SGHRS and CDR2 YFSETQ. With 0 bases removed from V and 1 base from J, the gap between germline ends came to 11 bases. CDR3 length: 15 amino acids. The DNA for the CDR3 is TGCGCCAGCAGCTTGGCTGCAGGGGCGTCCTACGAGCAGTACTTC. Translating it yields CASSLAAGASYEQYF.